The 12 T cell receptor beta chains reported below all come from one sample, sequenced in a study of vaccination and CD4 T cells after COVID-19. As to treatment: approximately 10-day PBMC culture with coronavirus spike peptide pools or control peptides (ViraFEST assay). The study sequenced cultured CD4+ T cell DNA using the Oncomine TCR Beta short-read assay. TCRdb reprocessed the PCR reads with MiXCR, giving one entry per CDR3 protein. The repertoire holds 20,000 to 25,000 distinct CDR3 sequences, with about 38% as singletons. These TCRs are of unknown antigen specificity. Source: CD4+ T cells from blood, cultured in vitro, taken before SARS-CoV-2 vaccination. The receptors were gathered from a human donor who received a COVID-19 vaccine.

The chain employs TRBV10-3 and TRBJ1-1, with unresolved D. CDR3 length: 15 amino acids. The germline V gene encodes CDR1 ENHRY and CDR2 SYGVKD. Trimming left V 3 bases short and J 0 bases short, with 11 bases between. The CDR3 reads CAISDLITMNTEAFF. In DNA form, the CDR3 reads TGTGCCATCAGTGATTTAATCACTATGAACACTGAAGCTTTCTTT.

CDR3 sequence reads: CASSVRSLGMGDGYTF. CDR3 coding DNA: TGTGCCAGCAGTGTCCGATCCTTAGGGATGGGAGATGGCTACACCTTC. V gene TRBV2 combines with J gene TRBJ1-2; D gene unclear. The germline gives CDR1 SNHLY, CDR2 FYNNEI. The CDR3 runs 16 residues. V was shortened by 4 bases and J by 6 bases, with 21 bases between the two germline ends.

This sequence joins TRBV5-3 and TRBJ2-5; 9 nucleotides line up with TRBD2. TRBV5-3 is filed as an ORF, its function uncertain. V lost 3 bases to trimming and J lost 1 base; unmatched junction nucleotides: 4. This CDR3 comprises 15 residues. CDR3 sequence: CARSSELAGQETQYF. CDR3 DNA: TGTGCCAGAAGCTCCGAACTAGCGGGCCAAGAGACCCAGTACTTC.

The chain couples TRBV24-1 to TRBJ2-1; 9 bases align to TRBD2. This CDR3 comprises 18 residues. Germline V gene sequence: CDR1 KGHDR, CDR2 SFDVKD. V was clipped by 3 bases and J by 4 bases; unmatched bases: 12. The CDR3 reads CATSDQISSGDGYNEQFF. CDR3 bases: TGTGCCACCAGTGATCAGATCTCTAGCGGGGATGGTTACAATGAGCAGTTCTTC.

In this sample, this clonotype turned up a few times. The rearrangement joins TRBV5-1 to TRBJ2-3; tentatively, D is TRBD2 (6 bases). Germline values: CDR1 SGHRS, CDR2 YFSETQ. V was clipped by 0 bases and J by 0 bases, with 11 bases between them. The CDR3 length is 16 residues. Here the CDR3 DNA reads TGCGCCAGCAGCTTGGGGTATCGGGGGAGCACAGATACGCAGTATTTT. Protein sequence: CASSLGYRGSTDTQYF.

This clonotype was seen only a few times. CDR3 DNA: TGTGCCAGCAGTAGTGGACAGAGCTTTTCAGATACGCAGTATTTT. Translated: CASSSGQSFSDTQYF. The chain uses TRBV6-1 and TRBJ2-3; a weak D match, TRBD1 (6 bases). The length of the CDR3 is 15 residues. The V end lost 5 bases, the J end lost 4 bases, and 16 bases lay between the germline ends. The germline gives CDR1 MNHNS, CDR2 SASEGT.

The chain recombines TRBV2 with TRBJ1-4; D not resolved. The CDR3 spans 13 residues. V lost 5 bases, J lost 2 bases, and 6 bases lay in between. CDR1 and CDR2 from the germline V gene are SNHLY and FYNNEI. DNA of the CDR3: TGTGCCAGCAGTTTAGGGACTAATGAAAAACTGTTTTTT. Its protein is CASSLGTNEKLFF.

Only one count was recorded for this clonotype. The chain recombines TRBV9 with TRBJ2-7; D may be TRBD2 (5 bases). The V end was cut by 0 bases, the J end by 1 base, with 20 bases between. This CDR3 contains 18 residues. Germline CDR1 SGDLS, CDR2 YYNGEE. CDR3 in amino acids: CASSVAKSIRGESYEQYF. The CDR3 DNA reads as TGTGCCAGCAGCGTAGCGAAGAGTATCCGGGGTGAATCCTACGAGCAGTACTTC.

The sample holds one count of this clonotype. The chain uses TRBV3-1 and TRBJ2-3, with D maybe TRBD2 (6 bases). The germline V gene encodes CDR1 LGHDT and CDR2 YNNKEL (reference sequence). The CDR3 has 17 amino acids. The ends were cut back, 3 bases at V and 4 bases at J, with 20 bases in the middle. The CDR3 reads CASSHSRAPGGADTQYF. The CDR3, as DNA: TGTGCCAGCAGCCACTCTCGGGCCCCCGGCGGGGCAGATACGCAGTATTTT.

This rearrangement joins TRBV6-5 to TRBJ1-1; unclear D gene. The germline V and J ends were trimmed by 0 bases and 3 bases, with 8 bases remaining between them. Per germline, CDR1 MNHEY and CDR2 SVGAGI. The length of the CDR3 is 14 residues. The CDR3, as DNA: TGTGCCAGCAGTTACTCAGGCCCATACACTGAAGCTTTCTTT. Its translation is CASSYSGPYTEAFF.

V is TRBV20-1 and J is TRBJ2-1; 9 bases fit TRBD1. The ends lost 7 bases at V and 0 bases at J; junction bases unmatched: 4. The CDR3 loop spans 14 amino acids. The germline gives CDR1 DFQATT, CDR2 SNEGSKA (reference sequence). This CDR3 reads CSVRGQGSYNEQFF. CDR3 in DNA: TGCAGTGTTAGGGGACAGGGCTCCTACAATGAGCAGTTCTTC.

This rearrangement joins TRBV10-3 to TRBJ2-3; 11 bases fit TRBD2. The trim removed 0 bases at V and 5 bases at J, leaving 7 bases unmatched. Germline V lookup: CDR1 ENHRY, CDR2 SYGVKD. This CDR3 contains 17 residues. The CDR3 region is CAISESGSGGARDTQYF. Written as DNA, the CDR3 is TGTGCCATCAGTGAGTCGGGTAGCGGGGGGGCGAGAGATACGCAGTATTTT.